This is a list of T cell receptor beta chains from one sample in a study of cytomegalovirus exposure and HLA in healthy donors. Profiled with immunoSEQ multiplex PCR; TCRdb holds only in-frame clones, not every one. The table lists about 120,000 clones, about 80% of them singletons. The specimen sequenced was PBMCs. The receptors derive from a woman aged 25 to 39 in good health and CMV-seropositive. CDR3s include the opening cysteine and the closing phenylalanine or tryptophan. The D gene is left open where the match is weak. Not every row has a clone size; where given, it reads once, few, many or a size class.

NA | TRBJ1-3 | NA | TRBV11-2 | TGTGCCAGCAGCTTATTCAGTCGAATCAACACCATATATTTT | CASSLFSRINTIYF
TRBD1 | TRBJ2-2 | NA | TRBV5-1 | TGCGCCAGCAGCGGCGGGACAGGGGGAACCGGGGAGCTGTTTTTT | CASSGGTGGTGELFF
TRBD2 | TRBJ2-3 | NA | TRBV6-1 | TGTGCCAGCAGGGAACTAGCGGGAGGTCTTGGCACAGATACGCAGTATTTT | CASRELAGGLGTDTQYF
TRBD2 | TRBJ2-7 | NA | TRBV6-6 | TGTGCCAGCAGTTACTGGGTAGCGGGATCCTCCTACGAGCAGTACTTC | CASSYWVAGSSYEQYF
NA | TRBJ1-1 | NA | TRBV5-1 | TGCGCCAGCATGATGGGGGGGCTGAACACTGAAGCTTTCTTT | CASMMGGLNTEAFF
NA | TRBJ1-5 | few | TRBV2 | TGTGCCAGCAGTGAAACGGGACAGCCCCAGCATTTT | CASSETGQPQHF
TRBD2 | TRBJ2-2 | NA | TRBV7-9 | TGTGCCAAAGAGACTAGCGGGGCTCTCGGGGAGCTGTTTTTT | CAKETSGALGELFF
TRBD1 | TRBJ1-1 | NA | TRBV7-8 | TGTGCCAGCAGCTCAGACAGGGGGCCGTTGTTGGACACTGAAGCTTTCTTT | CASSSDRGPLLDTEAFF
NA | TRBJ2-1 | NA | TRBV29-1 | TGCAGCGTTCAACTCGGGAGCGGCAATGAGCAGTTCTTC | CSVQLGSGNEQFF
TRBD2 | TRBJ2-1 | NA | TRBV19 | TGTGCCAGTACCGGGACTAGCGGGAAGGGGGGTGAGCAGTTCTTC | CASTGTSGKGGEQFF
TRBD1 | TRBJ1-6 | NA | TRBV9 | TGTGCCAGCAGCGGATTGGACAGGGGCTATTCACCCCTCCACTTT | CASSGLDRGYSPLHF
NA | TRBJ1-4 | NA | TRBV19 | TGTGCCAGTAGTATACAGGGTATTGAAAAACTGTTTTTT | CASSIQGIEKLFF
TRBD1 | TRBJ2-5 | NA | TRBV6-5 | TGTGCCATCTCGACAGGGTTCCGGGAGACCCAGTACTTC | CAISTGFRETQYF
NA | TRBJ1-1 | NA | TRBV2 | TGTGCCAGCAGGGAGACAGGTGGGAACACTGAAGCTTTCTTT | CASRETGGNTEAFF
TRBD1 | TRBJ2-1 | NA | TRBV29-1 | TGCAGCGTCCTAGGGACAGGCCAGGATGAGCAGTTCTTC | CSVLGTGQDEQFF
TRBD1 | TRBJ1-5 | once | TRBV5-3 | TGTGCCAGAAGCTCATACGGGCAGGGGGCTTATAGCAATCAGCCCCAGCATTTT | CARSSYGQGAYSNQPQHF
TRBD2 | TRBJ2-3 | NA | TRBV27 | TGTGCCGGCAGCGGCAAAGGGACTAGCGGGAGGGCCCACCGCACAGATACGCAGTATTTT | CAGSGKGTSGRAHRTDTQYF
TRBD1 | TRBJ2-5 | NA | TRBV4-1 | TGCGCCAGCAGCCAAGAGGGAGTGAGGGACAGGGGCAAGACCCAGTACTTC | CASSQEGVRDRGKTQYF
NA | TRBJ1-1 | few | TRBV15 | TGTGCCACCAGCAGAGCCGGGGGAGTGTGGACTGAAGCTTTCTTT | CATSRAGGVWTEAFF
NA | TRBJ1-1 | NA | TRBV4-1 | TGCGCCAGCAGCCCACCCGGGAACACTGAAGCTTTCTTT | CASSPPGNTEAFF
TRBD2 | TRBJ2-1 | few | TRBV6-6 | TGTGCCAGCAGTTACGGGCTAGCGGCCAACAATGAGCAGTTCTTC | CASSYGLAANNEQFF
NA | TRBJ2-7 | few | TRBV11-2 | TGTGCCAGCAGCTTAGTTGGACAGCACCTTTACGAGCAGTACTTC | CASSLVGQHLYEQYF
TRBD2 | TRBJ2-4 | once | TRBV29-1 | TGCAGCGTCGCGTTAGCGGGGGGAAAAAACATTCAGTACTTC | CSVALAGGKNIQYF
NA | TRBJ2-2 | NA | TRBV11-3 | TGTGCCAGCAGCTTAGAAACCTGGACCGAGGGGGACGGGGAGCTGTTTTTT | CASSLETWTEGDGELFF
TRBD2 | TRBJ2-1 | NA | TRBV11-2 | TGTGCCAGCAGCGCACTAGCGGGAGGAAATGAGCAGTTCTTC | CASSALAGGNEQFF
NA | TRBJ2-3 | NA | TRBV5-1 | TGCGCCAGCAGCTTCGAACAGCCTAGCACAGATACGCAGTATTTT | CASSFEQPSTDTQYF